The T cell receptor (beta chain) described here comes from a study of shared clonotypes between healthy human individuals. Study-wide results and limits: When naive CD4 clonotypes were compared across several donors, approximately 5% were shared.

CDR3 length: 14 residues. Germline CDR1 and CDR2: SEHNR and FQNEAQ (reference sequence). Losses at the gene ends were 10 bases for V and 2 bases for J; bases not matched to a gene: 5. Nashville, Tennessee was home to all donors, who were Caucasian adults. Genomic DNA per cell subset filled all wells of several immunoSEQ plates. Sequencing was performed with immunoSEQ multiplex PCR; in TCRdb, only in-frame clones are kept and a portion is missing. This sample yields 950,000 to 1,200,000 clones, of which 70% to 85% are seen a single time; 0.89% belongs to the top ten. Concerning this clone: What it binds is not known.

This TCR was sampled from a man aged 18 to 30 in good health. Some clones in this sample may be carry-over from other donors' samples. V is TRBV7-9 and J is TRBJ2-2; the match to TRBD2 covers 9 bases. The sequenced sample consisted of memory CD4+ T cells from PBMCs. As for subset: CD45RA-negative fraction. Written as DNA, the CDR3 is TGTGCCATCACGGGACTAGCCAACACCGGGGAGCTGTTTTTT. Translating it yields CAITGLANTGELFF.